This TCR beta chain was recovered during a study of cytomegalovirus exposure and HLA in healthy donors. For this clone: Its cognate antigen is unknown.

Study results and caveats: Overall, approximately 150 TCR beta chains were annotated as cytomegalovirus-associated.

The method was immunoSEQ multiplex PCR; TCRdb's version includes in-frame clones alone and lacks a portion of them. The repertoire holds about 250,000 clones, 87% seen once, with around 12% in the top ten. The donors belonged to the approximately 120-subject validation cohort, separate from the roughly 670-subject first cohort. Between the trimmed V and J ends, which lost 5 bases and 0 bases, there was a span of 8 bases. Germline CDR1 and CDR2: MNHEY and SVGAGI. This CDR3 is 14 amino acids long. The receptor was derived from a man younger than 35 in good health and CMV-seropositive. Sequenced sample: PBMCs. This chain links TRBV6-5 with TRBJ2-4; D uncertain. CDR3 loop: CASSRQPAKNIQYF. The DNA of the CDR3 is TGTGCCAGCAGTAGACAACCAGCCAAAAACATTCAGTACTTC.